The clone carrying this T cell receptor beta chain was recorded only once. Sequencing was performed with immunoSEQ multiplex PCR; in TCRdb, only in-frame clones are kept and a portion is missing. The table records more than 95,000 clones, about 91% of them present only once. Germline CDR1 reads LNHDA; CDR2 reads SQIVND (reference sequence). With 3 bases clipped from V and 1 base from J, the junction kept 2 bases outside the gene matches. CDR3 size: 15 residues. These data come from a study of T cell changes during pregnancy in multiple sclerosis. This chain connects TRBV19 to TRBJ2-3; TRBD2 matches 9 bases. The sample consisted of peripheral blood, taken after pregnancy. The clonotype originates from a female donor with multiple sclerosis, enrolled in a pregnancy study. CDR3 nucleotide sequence: TGTGCCAGTAGTATCCAGCGGGGGGGCACAGATACGCAGTATTTT. It is translated as CASSIQRGGTDTQYF.